Shown below are 24 T cell receptor beta chains from a single sample sequenced in a study of blood T cell dynamics during melanoma immunotherapy. Here immunoSEQ multiplex PCR was the method, and the copy in TCRdb shows in-frame clones only, minus some. The table lists approximately 13,000 clones, approximately 90% of them singletons. The sample's time point: week 3, after first cycle of checkpoint inhibitor. This specimen was blood, taken from a patient treated with checkpoint blockade. Every receptor here comes from a human donor with melanoma.

Comment on this clone: An end of the junction does not agree with germline; a read error may underlie this. The chain recombines TRBV10-3 with TRBJ2-3, with TRBD2 identical over 9 bases. CDR3 length: 15 amino acids. Germline CDR1 ENHRY, CDR2 SYGVKD. CDR3 in DNA: TGTGCCATCAGTGGGGGAACCGGGACTAGCCTTACGGAGTATTTT. Protein sequence: CAISGGTGTSLTEYF.

The chain couples TRBV28 to TRBJ2-7, with TRBD2 identical over 9 bases. The CDR3 sequence is 14 residues long. After removal of 6 bases from V and 1 base from J, the junction contained 4 bases not matched to a gene. The V gene's germline CDR1 is MDHEN and CDR2 SYDVKM. CDR3 sequence: CASSHSGSSYEQYF. The CDR3 bases are TGTGCCAGCAGCCATAGCGGGAGTTCCTACGAGCAGTACTTC.

The J gene is TRBJ2-7, the V gene TRBV11-3; either TRBD1 or TRBD2 may fit D (5 bases each). V dropped 8 bases and J dropped 3 bases, with 14 bases sitting between them. CDR1 SGHNT and CDR2 YENEEA come from the germline V gene. CDR3 length: 13 amino acids. The CDR3 here is CASERLGDYEQYF. In DNA, the CDR3 is TGTGCCAGCGAGCGGTTGGGGGACTACGAGCAGTACTTC.

The genes are TRBV5-1 and TRBJ1-2; possible D gene TRBD1, 6 bases. Germline V gene data show CDR1 as SGHRS and CDR2 as YFSETQ. The CDR3 extends over 13 amino acids. Trimming removed 3 bases from V and 5 bases from J, with 11 bases in between. CDR3 in amino acids: CASSSPQGYGYTF. Written as DNA, the CDR3 is TGCGCCAGCAGCTCCCCTCAGGGGTATGGCTACACCTTC.

The chain carries TRBV14 and TRBJ2-5; 8 bases line up with TRBD1. CDR3 size: 15 residues. Germline V gene lookup returns CDR1 SGHDN and CDR2 FVKESK. The trim removed 3 bases at V and 4 bases at J, leaving 7 bases unmatched. The chain's CDR3 is CASSQGRGLRETQYF. CDR3 nucleotide sequence: TGTGCCAGCAGCCAGGGCAGGGGGCTTCGAGAGACCCAGTACTTC.

V is TRBV7-9 and J is TRBJ2-3, with 9 bases matching TRBD1. Per germline, CDR1 SEHNR and CDR2 FQNEAQ (reference sequence). V shed 1 base and J 6 bases; nucleotides not matched to a gene: 2. This CDR3 has 14 amino acids. For the CDR3, the DNA is TGTGCCAGCAGCTTAGTTGGGACAGGGGATACGCAGTATTTT. Encoded protein: CASSLVGTGDTQYF.

The chain has TRBV4-1 and TRBJ2-1; 9 bases match TRBD2. The CDR3 sequence is 17 residues long. With 1 base clipped from V and 7 bases from J, the junction kept 11 bases outside the gene matches. Germline V gene data show CDR1 as MGHRA and CDR2 as YSYEKL. Written as DNA, the CDR3 is TGCGCCAGCAGCCAAGGGGGTGGTAGCGGGAGTGTGAATGAGCAGTTCTTC. This encodes CASSQGGGSGSVNEQFF.

The chain is built from TRBV13 and TRBJ2-7, with TRBD2 identical over 9 bases. The CDR3 totals 15 residues. Germline V CDR1 and CDR2: PRHDT, FYEKMQ (reference sequence). The V and J ends lost 4 bases and 2 bases, in that order; junction bases with no gene match: 6. The CDR3 region is CASSYGTSRTYEQYF. The CDR3 DNA sequence: TGTGCCAGCAGCTATGGGACTAGCAGAACCTACGAGCAGTACTTC.

V and J are TRBV29-1 and TRBJ2-3; D is unresolved. The germline CDR1 and CDR2 sequences are SQVTM and ANQGSEA. The ends were cut back, 1 base at V and 2 bases at J, with 7 bases in the middle. The CDR3 totals 13 residues. Written as DNA, the CDR3 is TGCAGCGTTGAAGTTGGTGCCACAGATACGCAGTATTTT. Translation gives CSVEVGATDTQYF.

The V and J genes are TRBV10-3 and TRBJ2-7; D is undetermined. Looked up from germline, CDR1 is ENHRY and CDR2 is SYGVKD. The ends were cut back, 6 bases at V and 6 bases at J, with 9 bases in the middle. This CDR3 contains 11 residues. CDR3 residues: CAISAHGEQYF. The DNA of the CDR3 is TGTGCCATCAGCGCCCATGGCGAGCAGTACTTC.

The rearrangement joins TRBV11-2 to TRBJ2-2; TRBD2 aligns across 9 bases. The CDR3 has 15 residues. CDR1 and CDR2 from the germline V gene are SGHAT and FQNNGV. With V trimmed by 5 bases and J by 3 bases, 4 bases remained unmatched. The CDR3 protein is CASSPRLADTGELFF. CDR3 bases: TGTGCCAGCAGCCCCAGACTAGCGGACACCGGGGAGCTGTTTTTT.

On this clone itself: At the DNA level, this CDR3 is encoded by other sequences in the same sample as well. The CDR3 reads CASSPPTESYGYTF. DNA of the CDR3: TGTGCCAGCTCACCGCCTACAGAATCCTATGGCTACACCTTC. J is TRBJ1-2 and V is TRBV18; no clear D. This CDR3 has 14 amino acids. The V and J ends lost 3 bases and 4 bases respectively, with 12 bases between them. Germline-derived CDR1 and CDR2 are KGHSH and LQKENI.

A single count supports this clone. The V and J genes are TRBV11-1 and TRBJ1-1, with 7 bases that match TRBD1. This CDR3 is built from 13 residues. Germline-derived CDR1 and CDR2 are SGHAT and FQDESV (reference sequence). With V trimmed by 8 bases and J by 5 bases, 8 bases remained unmatched. The DNA of the CDR3 is TGTGCCAGCGGAACAGGGGTTGGTACTGAAGCTTTCTTT. Amino acid sequence: CASGTGVGTEAFF.

V gene TRBV11-3 combines with J gene TRBJ2-1; possibly TRBD1 or TRBD2 for D (5 bases each). This CDR3 is 15 amino acids long. V lost 2 bases and J 5 bases, leaving 13 bases between the germline ends. Germline V CDR1 and CDR2: SGHNT, YENEEA. CDR3 residues: CASSLMAGANNEQFF. CDR3 in DNA: TGTGCCAGCAGCTTAATGGCCGGGGCTAACAATGAGCAGTTCTTC.

CDR3 in amino acids: CASSYGTPSYNEQFF. The CDR3 DNA reads as TGTGCCAGCAGTTACGGGACACCCTCCTACAATGAGCAGTTCTTC. The rearrangement links TRBV6-5 to TRBJ2-1; D is possibly TRBD1 (6 bases). The CDR3 runs 15 residues. Trimming removed 2 bases from V and 0 bases from J, with 8 bases in between. CDR1 MNHEY and CDR2 SVGAGI come from the germline V gene.

The V and J genes are TRBV28 and TRBJ1-2; D gene uncertain. This CDR3 is built from 13 residues. V was trimmed by 1 base and J by 8 bases, leaving 11 bases between them. Germline V CDR1 and CDR2: MDHEN, SYDVKM. CDR3 DNA sequence: TGTGCCAGCAGTTTATCGGTGATGGGAGGCTACACCTTC. Protein product: CASSLSVMGGYTF.

The rearrangement links TRBV6-1 to TRBJ2-2; TRBD2 is a possible D gene (6 bases). Germline CDR1 reads MNHNS; CDR2 reads SASEGT. V gave up 2 bases and J gave up 6 bases, with 19 bases separating them. The CDR3 has 17 residues. CDR3 loop: CASSEKADGSTAGELFF. CDR3 bases: TGTGCCAGCAGTGAAAAAGCGGACGGGAGTACGGCCGGGGAGCTGTTTTTT.

This chain links TRBV7-9 with TRBJ2-3, with TRBD1 matching 9 bases. The CDR3 has 16 residues. J was trimmed by 2 bases and V by 5 bases; bases with no gene match: 8. CDR1 SEHNR and CDR2 FQNEAQ come from the germline V gene (reference sequence). The CDR3 is CASSTQGTGYTDTQYF. In nucleotides, the CDR3 is TGTGCCAGCAGCACTCAAGGGACAGGGTACACAGATACGCAGTATTTT.

About this clone: Distinct nucleotide sequences in the sample also encode this CDR3. The genes are TRBV7-9 and TRBJ2-7, with a tentative D call TRBD2 (7 bases). V lost 4 bases to trimming and J lost 7 bases, with 14 bases between them. The V gene's germline CDR1 is SEHNR and CDR2 FQNEAQ (reference sequence). This CDR3 region has 13 residues. The DNA for the CDR3 is TGTGCCAGCAGCTCCGTTGGGAGGGGGGAGCAGTACTTC. It specifies CASSSVGRGEQYF.

CDR3 nucleotides: TGTGCCAGCAGCCCGGGACCTTCGAACACCGGGGAGCTGTTTTTT. Translation: CASSPGPSNTGELFF. The chain uses TRBV9 and TRBJ2-2; perhaps D is TRBD1 or TRBD2 (5 bases each). The CDR3 has 15 residues. The V gene lost 4 bases and the J gene lost 0 bases, with 10 bases spanning the gap. Germline values: CDR1 SGDLS, CDR2 YYNGEE.

The rearrangement links TRBV5-1 to TRBJ1-2, with D perhaps TRBD1 (5 bases). The CDR3 spans 14 residues. The V gene lost 1 base and the J gene lost 0 bases, with 7 bases spanning the gap. CDR1 is SGHRS, CDR2 YFSETQ, per germline. The CDR3 loop is CASSLTGSNYGYTF. CDR3 nucleotides: TGCGCCAGCAGCTTGACAGGCTCTAACTATGGCTACACCTTC. Filled out from reference TRBV5-1 and TRBJ1-2, the complete variable domain reads KAGVTQTPRYLIKTRGQQVTLSCSPISGHRSVSWYQQTPGQGLQFLFEYFSETQRNKGNFPGRFSGRQFSNSRSEMNVSTLELGDSALYLCASSLTGSNYGYTFGSGTRLTVV.

The chain combines TRBV28 with TRBJ1-5; D gene uncertain. The germline V and J ends were trimmed by 6 bases and 3 bases, with 21 bases remaining between them. The germline gives CDR1 MDHEN, CDR2 SYDVKM. This CDR3 spans 17 amino acids. CDR3 loop: CASSLVGGQLNNQPQHF. The CDR3, as DNA: TGTGCCAGCAGCCTCGTCGGCGGCCAACTGAACAATCAGCCCCAGCATTTT.

This clone was detected only a few times. The genes are TRBV28 and TRBJ1-5, with TRBD1 as a possible D gene (5 bases). V gave up 5 bases and J gave up 7 bases, with 15 bases separating them. Germline CDR1 and CDR2: MDHEN and SYDVKM. The CDR3 has 14 residues. CDR3 DNA: TGTGCCAGCAGTATGAGGGGCGGTGGGCAGCCCCAGCATTTT. Translating gives CASSMRGGGQPQHF.

The gene calls are TRBV9 and TRBJ2-1; D remains ambiguous. Trimming cost V 4 bases and J 8 bases, with 10 bases left between them. Germline CDR1 reads SGDLS; CDR2 reads YYNGEE. The CDR3 has 12 amino acids. Here the CDR3 reads CASSPQDDEQFF. The CDR3, as DNA: TGTGCCAGCAGCCCCCAAGACGATGAGCAGTTCTTC.